Listed here are 14 T cell receptor beta chains from one sample, sequenced in a study of blood T cell repertoires in COVID-19. The repertoire was sequenced with immunoSEQ multiplex PCR; TCRdb's copy has only in-frame clones and lacks some. Seen here are some 260,000 clones, 80% to 90% observed once, and the top ten hold over 1.2%. Source material: peripheral blood. All receptors come from a man older than 75 with acute or convalescent COVID-19.

The chain is built from TRBV7-3 and TRBJ1-2; 8 bases match TRBD1. The J segment lost 4 bases and the V segment lost 5 bases, leaving 6 bases of the junction unmatched. The CDR3 runs to 14 residues. The germline gives CDR1 SGHTA, CDR2 FQGTGA. The CDR3 nucleotides are TGTGCCAGCAGCGGGGACAGGTGGAGCTATGGCTACACCTTC. Translating gives CASSGDRWSYGYTF.

CDR3 sequence: CASSSLGASGRLEQYF. The CDR3 DNA reads TGTGCCAGCAGCTCCCTAGGGGCTAGCGGGAGACTCGAGCAGTACTTC. The chain couples TRBV11-2 to TRBJ2-7; 10 bases match TRBD2. The CDR3 is 16 amino acids. V lost 4 bases to trimming and J lost 6 bases; unmatched junction nucleotides: 12. CDR1 and CDR2 (germline): SGHAT, FQNNGV.

J is TRBJ2-1 and V is TRBV20-1, with D tentatively TRBD2 (5 bases). CDR3 length equals 12 residues. The V and J ends lost 3 bases and 8 bases respectively, with 11 bases between them. Germline lookup yields CDR1 DFQATT and CDR2 SNEGSKA (reference sequence). DNA for the CDR3: TGCAGTGCTAGTGGAGGCGGCCATGAGCAGTTCTTC. This encodes CSASGGGHEQFF.

Here the CDR3 DNA reads TGTGCCAGCAGCCCACAGACAGGCCCCTACGAGCAGTACTTC. Residues: CASSPQTGPYEQYF. The chain is built from TRBV9 and TRBJ2-7; D may be TRBD1 (6 bases). Germline V CDR1 and CDR2: SGDLS, YYNGEE. V shed 4 bases and J shed 2 bases, with 13 bases lying between them. The CDR3 length is 14 residues. Drawing the rest from reference TRBV9 and TRBJ2-7, the complete variable domain is DSGVTQTPKHLITATGQRVTLRCSPRSGDLSVYWYQQSLDQGLQFLIQYYNGEERAKGNILERFSAQQFPDLHSELNLSSLELGDSALYFCASSPQTGPYEQYFGPGTRLTVT.

V and J are TRBV4-3 and TRBJ1-6, with D possibly being TRBD1 (6 bases). In germline, CDR1 is LGHNA, CDR2 YSLEER. V was clipped by 0 bases and J by 6 bases, with 9 bases between them. The CDR3 contains 15 residues. DNA for the CDR3: TGCGCCAGCAGCCAAGACCGACAGGCTAATTCACCCCTCCACTTT. Its protein product is CASSQDRQANSPLHF.

Concerning this clone: Other DNA variants within this sample encode the same CDR3. The genes are TRBV6-5 and TRBJ1-4; no reliable D call. CDR1 and CDR2 from the germline V gene are MNHEY and SVGAGI. The CDR3 covers 15 residues. V lost 2 bases, J lost 0 bases, and 7 bases lay in between. The CDR3 DNA sequence: TGTGCCAGCAGTTACGAGGCTGCAACTAATGAAAAACTGTTTTTT. The encoded protein is CASSYEAATNEKLFF.

The chain couples TRBV9 to TRBJ2-5; D is unresolved. V lost 0 bases to trimming and J lost 4 bases, with 16 bases between them. From germline, CDR1 is SGDLS and CDR2 YYNGEE. The CDR3 runs to 16 residues. The CDR3 DNA follows: TGTGCCAGCAGCGTAGTGGCAGAAGGAAGAGGAGAGACCCAGTACTTC. This translates into CASSVVAEGRGETQYF.

The rearrangement joins TRBV15 to TRBJ2-7; no clear D. The germline V and J ends were trimmed by 1 base and 2 bases, with 18 bases remaining between them. Germline-derived CDR1 and CDR2 are LNHNV and YYDKDF (reference sequence). The length of the CDR3 is 17 residues. The CDR3 region is CATSRGRFGRSTYEQYF. The CDR3 nucleotides read TGTGCCACCAGCAGAGGCCGGTTTGGCAGGTCAACCTACGAGCAGTACTTC. Using reference TRBV15 and TRBJ2-7 for the parts outside the CDR3, the full variable domain is DAMVIQNPRYQVTQFGKPVTLSCSQTLNHNVMYWYQQKSSQAPKLLFHYYDKDFNNEADTPDNFQSRRPNTSFCFLDIRSPGLGDTAMYLCATSRGRFGRSTYEQYFGPGTRLTVT.

The gene calls are TRBV4-2 and TRBJ1-2; maybe TRBD1 (5 bases). The CDR3 runs 16 residues. V was clipped by 4 bases and J by 5 bases, with 20 bases between them. CDR1 is LGHNA, CDR2 YNFKEQ, per germline. CDR3 bases: TGTGCCAGCAGCCCCCCCGAAAGGGGAGGAGGGTATGGCTACACCTTC. It is translated as CASSPPERGGGYGYTF.

The chain carries TRBV28 and TRBJ2-3, with 12 bases lining up with TRBD2. The CDR3 extends over 17 amino acids. The germline CDR1 and CDR2 sequences are MDHEN and SYDVKM. V shed 4 bases and J 4 bases; nucleotides not matched to a gene: 9. The CDR3 sequence: CASSSGLLAGGSDTQYF. CDR3 coding DNA: TGTGCCAGCAGTTCAGGTTTACTAGCGGGGGGATCAGATACGCAGTATTTT.

The CDR3, as DNA: TGTGCCAGCAGTTTATACACAGGGGGCACTGAAGCTTTCTTT. Amino acids: CASSLYTGGTEAFF. The chain recombines TRBV27 with TRBJ1-1; 8 bases agree with TRBD1. Looked up from germline, CDR1 is MNHEY and CDR2 is SMNVEV (reference sequence). V shed 1 base and J 4 bases; nucleotides not matched to a gene: 2. CDR3 length: 14 amino acids.

CDR3 region: CASSQDGSWNSNQPQHF. The CDR3 DNA reads as TGCGCCAGCAGCCAAGACGGGTCTTGGAATAGCAATCAGCCCCAGCATTTT. The chain combines TRBV4-3 with TRBJ1-5, with D unresolved. The ends were cut back, 0 bases at V and 0 bases at J, with 12 bases in the middle. This CDR3 has 17 amino acids. CDR1 is LGHNA and CDR2 is YSLEER in the germline V gene.

The chain uses TRBV25-1 and TRBJ1-5; no clear D. V gave up 4 bases and J gave up 5 bases, with 21 bases separating them. The CDR3 loop spans 17 amino acids. CDR1 and CDR2 from the germline V gene are MGHDK and SYGVNS. As DNA, the CDR3 is TGTGCCAGCAGTGCCCCCAGAATCCCATGTCAAGATCAGCCCCAGCATTTT. Protein: CASSAPRIPCQDQPQHF.

The chain has TRBV6-2 or TRBV6-3 and TRBJ1-5; 9 nucleotides agree with TRBD1. Germline lookup yields CDR1 MNHEY and CDR2 SVGEGT. The CDR3 loop spans 14 amino acids. V shed 2 bases and J 7 bases; nucleotides not matched to a gene: 3. The CDR3: CASSYGGTGQPQHF. CDR3 sequence (DNA): TGTGCCAGCAGTTACGGGGGGACAGGGCAGCCCCAGCATTTT.